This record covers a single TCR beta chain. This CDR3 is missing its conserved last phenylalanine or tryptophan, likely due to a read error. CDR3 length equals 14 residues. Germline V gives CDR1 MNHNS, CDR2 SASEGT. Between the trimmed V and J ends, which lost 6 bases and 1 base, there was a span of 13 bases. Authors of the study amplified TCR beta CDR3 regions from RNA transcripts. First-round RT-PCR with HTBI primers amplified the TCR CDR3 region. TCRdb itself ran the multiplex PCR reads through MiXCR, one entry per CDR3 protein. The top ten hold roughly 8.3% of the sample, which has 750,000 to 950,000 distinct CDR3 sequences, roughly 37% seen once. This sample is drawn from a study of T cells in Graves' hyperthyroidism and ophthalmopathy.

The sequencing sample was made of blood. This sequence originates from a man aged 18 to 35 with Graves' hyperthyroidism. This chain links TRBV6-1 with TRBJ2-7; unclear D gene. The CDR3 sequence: CASSLHRLSYEQYL. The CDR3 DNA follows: TGTGCCAGCAGCCTACATCGATTATCCTACGAGCAGTACCTC.